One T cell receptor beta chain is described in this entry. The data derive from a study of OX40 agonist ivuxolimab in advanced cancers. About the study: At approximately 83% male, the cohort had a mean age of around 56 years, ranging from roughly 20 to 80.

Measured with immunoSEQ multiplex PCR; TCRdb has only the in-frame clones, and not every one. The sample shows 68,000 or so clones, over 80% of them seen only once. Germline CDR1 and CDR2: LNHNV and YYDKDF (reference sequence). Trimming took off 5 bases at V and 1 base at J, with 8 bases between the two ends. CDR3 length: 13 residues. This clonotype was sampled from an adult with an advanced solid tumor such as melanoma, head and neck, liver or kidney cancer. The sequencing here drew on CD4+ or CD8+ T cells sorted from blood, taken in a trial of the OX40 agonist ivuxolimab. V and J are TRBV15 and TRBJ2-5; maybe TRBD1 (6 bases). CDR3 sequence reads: CATSPDSQETQYF. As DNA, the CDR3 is TGTGCCACCAGCCCGGACAGCCAAGAGACCCAGTACTTC.